This T cell receptor (beta chain) stems from a study of shared clonotypes between healthy human individuals. The CDR3 is 12 amino acids. Trimming cost V 7 bases and J 11 bases, with 17 bases left between them. The germline V gene has CDR1 SGHAT and CDR2 FQNNGV. For each subset, genomic DNA was distributed in equal portions over several immunoSEQ plates. Clones were read by immunoSEQ multiplex PCR, and TCRdb kept only the in-frame ones, dropping some. The repertoire holds 2 million to 3 million clones, 80% to 95% seen once, with roughly 0.39% in the top ten. This chain joins TRBV11-2 and TRBJ1-1; D uncertain. The specimen sequenced was naive CD4+ T cells from PBMCs. Specified subset: CD45RA+ positively selected. The TCR was taken from a man younger than 30 in good health. Some clones in this sample may be carry-over from other donors' samples. Here the CDR3 reads CASTAEDGGAFF. CDR3 DNA sequence: TGTGCCAGCACCGCAGAGGACGGAGGTGCTTTCTTT.